Below, 6 T cell receptor beta chains from the same sample are listed, as sequenced in a study of blood T cell repertoires in COVID-19. Sequenced by immunoSEQ multiplex PCR; TCRdb stores in-frame clones only, minus some. This table has about 190,000 clones, 79% appearing once. Sequenced input: peripheral blood. These receptors were taken from a man in his 60s with active or convalescent COVID-19.

This clone has more than one count but fewer than ten. The rearrangement joins TRBV11-3 to TRBJ2-3; 10 positions match TRBD1. The CDR3 has 15 amino acids. CDR1 and CDR2 (germline): SGHNT, YENEEA. Germline trimming cut 5 bases from V and 2 bases from J; bases unmatched to any gene: 4. The DNA of the CDR3 is TGTGCCAGCAGCACACGACAGGGGGCCACAGATACGCAGTATTTT. This translates into CASSTRQGATDTQYF.

In DNA, the CDR3 is TGTGCCAGCAGACGACTAGCGGGAGGCCACGAGCAGTACTTC. Protein sequence: CASRRLAGGHEQYF. The chain combines TRBV6-5 with TRBJ2-7, with TRBD2 matching over 13 bases. Germline assignment: CDR1 MNHEY and CDR2 SVGAGI. Losses at the gene ends were 6 bases for V and 5 bases for J; bases not matched to a gene: 4. The CDR3 is made up of 14 amino acids.

This rearrangement joins TRBV9 to TRBJ2-2, with TRBD1 identical over 8 bases. This CDR3 is 17 amino acids long. After removal of 4 bases from V and 3 bases from J, the junction contained 11 bases not matched to a gene. The germline V gene has CDR1 SGDLS and CDR2 YYNGEE. Here the CDR3 reads CASSPLPDRDDTGELFF. The CDR3 DNA sequence: TGTGCCAGCAGCCCTCTCCCGGACAGGGATGACACCGGGGAGCTGTTTTTT. Looking up the rest from reference TRBV9 and TRBJ2-2 gives the full variable domain: DSGVTQTPKHLITATGQRVTLRCSPRSGDLSVYWYQQSLDQGLQFLIQYYNGEERAKGNILERFSAQQFPDLHSELNLSSLELGDSALYFCASSPLPDRDDTGELFFGEGSRLTVL.

This clone appeared a few times. This chain connects TRBV3-1 (or the pseudogene TRBV3-2) to TRBJ2-1; 11 bases fit TRBD2. The germline V gene has CDR1 LGHDT and CDR2 YNNKEL (reference sequence). The CDR3 contains 18 residues. V shed 3 bases, J shed 4 bases, and the junction held 11 bases outside the gene matches. Here the CDR3 reads CASSQERLAGGPYNEQFF. The DNA of the CDR3 is TGTGCCAGCAGCCAGGAACGGCTAGCGGGAGGTCCATACAATGAGCAGTTCTTC.

The chain uses TRBV29-1 and TRBJ2-5; 12 positions agree with TRBD1. The V gene end was trimmed by 4 bases and the J gene end by 3 bases; junction bases not matched to a gene: 6. Per the germline V gene, CDR1 is SQVTM and CDR2 is ANQGSEA. The CDR3 consists of 15 residues. The CDR3 nucleotides are TGCAGCGTTGGCATCGGGACAGGGGGCGAAGAGACCCAGTACTTC. Amino acids: CSVGIGTGGEETQYF.

The V and J genes are TRBV6-5 and TRBJ2-3; D perhaps matches TRBD1 (6 bases). The CDR3 sequence is 11 residues long. V lost 7 bases and J 6 bases, leaving 8 bases between the germline ends. Germline V gene sequence: CDR1 MNHEY, CDR2 SVGAGI. CDR3 residues: CASIRGDTQYF. For the CDR3, the DNA is TGTGCCAGCATTAGGGGGGATACGCAGTATTTT.